This T cell receptor beta chain is from a study of T cell responses to AZD1222 COVID-19 vaccine (dated by TCRdb to the early 2020s). Study-level background: A total of about 240 trial participants underwent TCR sequencing, of whom 200 to 220 received two doses of AZD1222 and some 26 received two doses of the MenACWY control vaccine. Trial participants were enrolled by age into subgroups of 18-55, 56-69 and 70-plus years, and around 150, 28 and 57 TCR-sequenced participants, respectively, were included in these subgroups.

As regards this clone: No cognate antigen has been identified for it. No qualities accompany the bases; no much larger clone lies one base away.

The sample's time point, from its label and the paper: about 28 days (+/-7) after the second vaccine dose. AZD1222 recipients whose second dose came at about 4 weeks and those whose second dose came at about 12 weeks were combined into one group, since spike-specific TCR depth and breadth did not differ between the two schedules. Samples from vaccinated people were obtained from the UK trials COV001 and COV002, which included a single-blind randomized controlled phase 2/3 trial of AZD1222 (ChAdOx1 nCoV-19) in healthy adults. Trial participant PBMC samples were collected at day 0 and day 28 after the second dose for TCRbeta chain sequencing. Study-level results and caveats: Reportedly, almost half of the unique spike-specific TCRs recognized epitopes lying outside the regions that are mutated in the B.1.351 and B.1.1.7 variants. CD4 TCRs associated with the vaccine covered the entire spike protein, and the dominant responses were in regions 160-218 and 743-854. Because no day 14 peak-response samples were available, the repertoires could be characterized only after the peak T cell response. Conclusions about previously exposed vaccinees were limited because only six AZD1222 recipients were SARS-CoV-2 seropositive at baseline. In the small 56-69-year group, the increase in depth fell short of significance, most likely because of low power. Participants were mostly white British and included more females than males, and it was suggested by the authors that clonal diversity may have been underestimated. A significant rise in spike-specific TCR breadth and depth was observed after two AZD1222 doses relative to day 0 and relative to MenACWY recipients.

The CDR3 regions of human TCRbeta chains were analyzed by immunosequencing. As for how the authors treated the data: Repertoire TCRs were checked for matches against a reference library of SARS-CoV-2-specific TCRs that had been generated using the MIRA antigen-specificity platform. Breadth was defined as the fraction of unique TCRs that were SARS-CoV-2-associated, and depth was defined as the fraction of total T cells that were SARS-CoV-2-associated. Using the MIRA data, every spike-specific TCR was mapped to the spike region that the TCR reacted to and assigned to either a CD4 or a CD8 class. Log10-transformed breadth and depth values were compared by one-way ANOVA with Sidak's multiple comparisons tests. TCRdb holds this immuneACCESS table with in-frame rearrangements only. Some clones are missing; in checked studies, unresolved V genes explain under half, and the rest has no known cause. The V and J calls and clone size were taken over from that table, and D and trimming were inferred from the DNA. Here the sample has under 150,000 clones; roughly 89% occur a single time. In total, the top ten clones hold more than 0.95% of the sample.

The CDR3 sequence holds 15 residues, the cysteine and phenylalanine included. Of all the DNA, just the CDR3 is kept, 45 bases in frame from base 1. Trimmed from V: 6 bases; trimmed from J: 0 bases; junction bases lacking a gene match: 4. The germline V gene (reference sequence) supplies CDR1 LNHDA and CDR2 SQIVND. The source material was peripheral blood, sampled 28 days after the second AZD1222 dose. This receptor was identified in an adult who received the AZD1222 COVID-19 vaccine. This receptor chain uses TRBV19 and TRBJ2-2, with 7 bases aligning to TRBD2. The CDR3 reads as follows: CASRFGGSNTGELFF. The DNA reads TGTGCCAGTAGATTCGGGGGGTCGAACACCGGGGAGCTGTTTTTT.